Shown below are 10 T cell receptor beta chains from a single sample sequenced in a study of technical replicates of blood from a handful of donors. Produced via immunoSEQ multiplex PCR; TCRdb's table is partial and in-frame only. Of tens of thousands of clones listed, 89% are singletons. Source material: T cells isolated from PBMCs. These receptors all come from a human donor in good health.

This clone was seen only a few times. The chain recombines TRBV5-1 with TRBJ1-1, with D tentatively TRBD1 (5 bases). Between the trimmed V and J ends, which lost 1 base and 3 bases, there was a span of 10 bases. CDR3 size: 14 residues. The germline V gene encodes CDR1 SGHRS and CDR2 YFSETQ. The CDR3 spells CASSLSQGYTEAFF. For the CDR3, the DNA is TGCGCCAGCAGCTTGAGCCAGGGATACACTGAAGCTTTCTTT.

This clone was seen more than once but under ten times. CDR3: CASSLGDREKLFF. The CDR3 bases are TGCGCCAGCAGCTTGGGGGACAGGGAAAAACTGTTTTTT. V and J are TRBV5-1 and TRBJ1-4, with TRBD1 identical over 8 bases. The CDR3 is 13 residues long. CDR1 and CDR2 (germline): SGHRS, YFSETQ. Losses at the gene ends were 0 bases for V and 8 bases for J; bases not matched to a gene: 0.

V usage is TRBV30 and J usage is TRBJ2-7, with TRBD2 matching over 7 bases. CDR1 and CDR2 (germline): GTSNPN, SVGIG (reference sequence). CDR3 size: 13 residues. Trimming took 0 bases from V and 4 from J; bases not matched to a gene: 3. Here the CDR3 DNA reads TGTGCCTGGAGTGTGGGAGCGGGATACGAGCAGTACTTC. Residues: CAWSVGAGYEQYF.

The chain employs TRBV28 and TRBJ1-3, with D perhaps matching TRBD1 (6 bases). The CDR3 loop spans 13 amino acids. Germline CDR1 is MDHEN and CDR2 is SYDVKM. Trimming removed 6 bases at V and 5 bases at J, with 11 bases between. The CDR3 coding sequence is TGTGCCAGCAGCCCAGGGGAACGAAACACCATATATTTT. Protein product: CASSPGERNTIYF.

The chain employs TRBV6-1 and TRBJ1-5, with D uncertain. The CDR3 runs to 15 residues. CDR1 and CDR2 from the germline V gene are MNHNS and SASEGT. The germline V and J ends were trimmed by 2 bases and 1 base, with 9 bases remaining between them. The CDR3 nucleotides read TGTGCCAGCAGTGAAATTGATCGGAGCAATCAGCCCCAGCATTTT. It encodes CASSEIDRSNQPQHF.

The rearrangement uses TRBV5-1 and TRBJ2-7; 10 bases line up with TRBD1. V dropped 5 bases and J dropped 2; count of bases not matched to a gene: 4. This CDR3 contains 14 residues. Germline assignment: CDR1 SGHRS and CDR2 YFSETQ. CDR3 amino acids: CASRTGTGAYEQYF. The DNA for the CDR3 is TGCGCCAGCAGGACCGGGACAGGGGCCTACGAGCAGTACTTC.

On this clone itself: One junction end does not reproduce the germline sequence, and a read error may be involved. V usage is TRBV2 and J usage is TRBJ2-3; D possibly corresponds to TRBD2 (6 bases). The CDR3 spans 13 residues. From germline, CDR1 is SNHLY and CDR2 FYNNEI. CDR3 nucleotide sequence: TGTGCCAGCAGCAACGAACCGGGACTGGGGGTTGGTTTT. Its translation is CASSNEPGLGVGF.

The V call is TRBV29-1, the J call TRBJ2-2; TRBD2 matches at 7 bases. J lost 0 bases, V lost 7 bases, and 5 bases had no gene match. Germline V CDR1 and CDR2: SQVTM, ANQGSEA. This CDR3 spans 14 amino acids. Here the CDR3 reads CSAIAGPNTGELFF. In DNA, the CDR3 is TGCAGCGCCATAGCGGGCCCGAACACCGGGGAGCTGTTTTTT.

The V gene is TRBV7-6, the J gene TRBJ2-1, with 8 bases matching TRBD1. The CDR3 totals 15 residues. V lost 4 bases and J lost 7; bases outside the gene matches: 9. The germline V gene encodes CDR1 SGHVS and CDR2 FNYEAQ. In DNA, the CDR3 is TGTGCCAGCAGCTCCCGGACAGGGTTGCAGAATGAGCAGTTCTTC. Protein sequence: CASSSRTGLQNEQFF.

This chain uses TRBV4-3 with TRBJ1-2; TRBD1 aligns across 8 bases. CDR3 length: 14 residues. The germline V gene encodes CDR1 LGHNA and CDR2 YSLEER. Trimming cost V 0 bases and J 8 bases; bases outside gene matches: 5. The CDR3 here is CASSQDVQGGGYTF. The CDR3, as DNA: TGCGCCAGCAGCCAAGATGTACAGGGGGGAGGCTACACCTTC.